Below are 2 T cell receptor beta chains sequenced from a single sample in a study of T cell changes during pregnancy in multiple sclerosis. Measured with immunoSEQ multiplex PCR; TCRdb has only the in-frame clones, and not every one. The table records 79,000 or so clones, around 90% of them present only once. Specimen: CD4+ T cells from peripheral blood mononuclear cells, collected before pregnancy. These receptors all stem from a female donor with multiple sclerosis, enrolled in a pregnancy study.

This chain joins TRBV2 and TRBJ1-2; possibly TRBD1 for D (5 bases). V lost 6 bases and J lost 13, with 15 bases in between. The CDR3 consists of 11 residues. CDR1 and CDR2 (germline): SNHLY, FYNNEI. This chain's CDR3 is CASRSGGGPTF. The CDR3 coding sequence is TGTGCCAGCAGGAGTGGGGGAGGGCCCACCTTC.

The V and J genes are TRBV6-5 and TRBJ2-7, with D unresolved. The CDR3 consists of 13 residues. Trimming removed 7 bases from V and 2 bases from J, with 12 bases in between. The germline CDR1 and CDR2 sequences are MNHEY and SVGAGI. This CDR3 reads CASTDDTTYEQYF. CDR3 nucleotides: TGTGCCAGCACCGATGACACCACCTACGAGCAGTACTTC.